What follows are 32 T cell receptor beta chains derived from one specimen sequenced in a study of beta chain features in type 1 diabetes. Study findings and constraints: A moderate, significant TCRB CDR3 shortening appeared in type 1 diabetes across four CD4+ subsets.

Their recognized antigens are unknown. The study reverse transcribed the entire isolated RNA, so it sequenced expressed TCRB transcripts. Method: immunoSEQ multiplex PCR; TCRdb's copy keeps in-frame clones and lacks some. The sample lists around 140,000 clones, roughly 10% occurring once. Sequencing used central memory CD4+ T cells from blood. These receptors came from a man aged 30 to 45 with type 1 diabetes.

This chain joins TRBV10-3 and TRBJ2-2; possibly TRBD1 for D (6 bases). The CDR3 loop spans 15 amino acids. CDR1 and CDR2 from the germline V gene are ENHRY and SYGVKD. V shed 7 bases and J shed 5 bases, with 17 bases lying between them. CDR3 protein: CAITKGLQGTGELFF. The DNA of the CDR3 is TGTGCCATCACAAAAGGGCTCCAGGGGACCGGGGAGCTGTTTTTT.

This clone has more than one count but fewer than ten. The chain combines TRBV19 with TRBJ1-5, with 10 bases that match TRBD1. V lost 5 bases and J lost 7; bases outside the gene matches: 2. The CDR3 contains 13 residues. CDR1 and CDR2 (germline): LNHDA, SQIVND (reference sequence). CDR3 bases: TGTGCCAGTAGTGCGGACAGGGGGCAGCCCCAGCATTTT. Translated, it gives CASSADRGQPQHF. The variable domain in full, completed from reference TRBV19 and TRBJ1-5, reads DGGITQSPKYLFRKEGQNVTLSCEQNLNHDAMYWYRQDPGQGLRLIYYSQIVNDFQKGDIAEGYSVSREKKESFPLTVTSAQKNPTAFYLCASSADRGQPQHFGDGTRLSIL.

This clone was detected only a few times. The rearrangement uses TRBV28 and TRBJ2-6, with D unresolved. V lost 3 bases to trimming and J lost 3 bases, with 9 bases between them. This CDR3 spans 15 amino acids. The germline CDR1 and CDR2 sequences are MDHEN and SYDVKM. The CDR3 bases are TGTGCCAGCAGTTTCTTGTTCCGTGGGGCCAACGTCCTGACTTTC. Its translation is CASSFLFRGANVLTF.

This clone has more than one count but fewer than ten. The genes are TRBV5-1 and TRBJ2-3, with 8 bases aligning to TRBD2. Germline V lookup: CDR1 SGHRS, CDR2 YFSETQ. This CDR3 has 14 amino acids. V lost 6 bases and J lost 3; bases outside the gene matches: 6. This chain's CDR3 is CASNSGGRTDTQYF. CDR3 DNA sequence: TGCGCCAGCAACTCGGGGGGGCGAACAGATACGCAGTATTTT.

The CDR3 bases are TGTGCCAGCAGCGCGGGACAGGGGAGGTCTGGGGCCAACGTCCTGACTTTC. Translating it yields CASSAGQGRSGANVLTF. V usage is TRBV9 and J usage is TRBJ2-6, with 10 bases fitting TRBD1. The CDR3 totals 17 residues. CDR1 SGDLS and CDR2 YYNGEE come from the germline V gene. After removal of 3 bases from V and 1 base from J, the junction contained 4 bases not matched to a gene.

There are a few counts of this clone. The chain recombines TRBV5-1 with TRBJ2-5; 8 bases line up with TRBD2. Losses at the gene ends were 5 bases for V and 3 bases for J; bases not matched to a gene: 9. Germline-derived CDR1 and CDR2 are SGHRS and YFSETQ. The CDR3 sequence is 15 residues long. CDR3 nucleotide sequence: TGCGCCAGCAGTCGTGGCGGGGGGCGAGAAGAGACCCAGTACTTC. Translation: CASSRGGGREETQYF.

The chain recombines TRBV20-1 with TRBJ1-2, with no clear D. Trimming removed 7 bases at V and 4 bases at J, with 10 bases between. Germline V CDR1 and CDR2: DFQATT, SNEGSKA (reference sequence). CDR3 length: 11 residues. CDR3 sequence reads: CSVQTGYGYTF. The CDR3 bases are TGCAGTGTCCAGACGGGCTATGGCTACACCTTC.

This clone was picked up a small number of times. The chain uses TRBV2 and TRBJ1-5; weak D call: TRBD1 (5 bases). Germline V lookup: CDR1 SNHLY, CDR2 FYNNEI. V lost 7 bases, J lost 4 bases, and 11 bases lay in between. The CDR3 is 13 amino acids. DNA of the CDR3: TGTGCCAGCAAGGGGAGGGAAAATCAGCCCCAGCATTTT. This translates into CASKGRENQPQHF.

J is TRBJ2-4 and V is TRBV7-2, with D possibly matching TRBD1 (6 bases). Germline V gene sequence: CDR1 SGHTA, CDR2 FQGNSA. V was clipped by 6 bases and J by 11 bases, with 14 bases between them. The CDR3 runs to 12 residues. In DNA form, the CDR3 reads TGTGCCAGCAGTCAACAGGGTCCCGTTCAGTACTTC. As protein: CASSQQGPVQYF.

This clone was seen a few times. The CDR3 reads CASSLAELALHF. CDR3 sequence (DNA): TGTGCCAGCAGCTTAGCTGAGTTGGCCCTCCACTTT. This chain links TRBV7-2 with TRBJ1-6, with no clear D. The germline CDR1 and CDR2 sequences are SGHTA and FQGNSA. The germline V and J ends were trimmed by 0 bases and 14 bases, with 8 bases remaining between them. This CDR3 comprises 12 residues.

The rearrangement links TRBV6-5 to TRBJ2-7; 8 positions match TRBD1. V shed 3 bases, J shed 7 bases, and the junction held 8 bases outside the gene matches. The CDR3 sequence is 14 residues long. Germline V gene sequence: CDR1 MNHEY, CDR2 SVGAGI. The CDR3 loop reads CASSYSQGAREQYF. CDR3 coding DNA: TGTGCCAGCAGTTATAGCCAGGGGGCGAGGGAGCAGTACTTC.

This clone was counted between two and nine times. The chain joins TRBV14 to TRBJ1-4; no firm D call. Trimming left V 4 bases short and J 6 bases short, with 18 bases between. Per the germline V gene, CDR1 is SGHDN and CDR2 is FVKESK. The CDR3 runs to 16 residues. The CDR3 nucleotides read TGTGCCAGCAGCCGAAAATACGGGATAACGTATGAAAAACTGTTTTTT. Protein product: CASSRKYGITYEKLFF.

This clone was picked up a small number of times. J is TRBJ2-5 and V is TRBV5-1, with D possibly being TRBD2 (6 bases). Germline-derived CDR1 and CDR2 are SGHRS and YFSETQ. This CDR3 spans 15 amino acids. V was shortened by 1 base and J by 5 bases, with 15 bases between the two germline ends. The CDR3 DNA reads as TGCGCCAGCAGCTTGTCGCGGGGCAGGCGGGAGACCCAGTACTTC. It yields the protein CASSLSRGRRETQYF.

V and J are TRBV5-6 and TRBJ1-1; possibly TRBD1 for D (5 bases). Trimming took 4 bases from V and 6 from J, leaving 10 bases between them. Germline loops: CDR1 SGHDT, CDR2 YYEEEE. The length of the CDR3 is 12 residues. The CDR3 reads CASSQRTSEAFF. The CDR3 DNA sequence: TGTGCCAGCAGCCAAAGGACATCTGAAGCTTTCTTT. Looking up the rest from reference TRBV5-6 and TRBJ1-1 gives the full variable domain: DAGVTQSPTHLIKTRGQQVTLRCSPKSGHDTVSWYQQALGQGPQFIFQYYEEEERQRGNFPDRFSGHQFPNYSSELNVNALLLGDSALYLCASSQRTSEAFFGQGTRLTVV.

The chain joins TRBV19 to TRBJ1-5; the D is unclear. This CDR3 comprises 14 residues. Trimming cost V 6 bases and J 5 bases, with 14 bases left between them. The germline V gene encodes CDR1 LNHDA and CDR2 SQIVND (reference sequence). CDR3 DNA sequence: TGTGCCAGTAGCGACTGGAAGGTCGATCAGCCCCAGCATTTT. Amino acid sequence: CASSDWKVDQPQHF.

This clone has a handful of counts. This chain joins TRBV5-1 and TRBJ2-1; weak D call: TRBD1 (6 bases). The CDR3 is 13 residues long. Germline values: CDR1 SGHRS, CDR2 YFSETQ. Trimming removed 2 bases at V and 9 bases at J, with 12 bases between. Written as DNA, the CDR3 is TGCGCCAGCAGCTTAGATTTGGGGGCTGAGCAGTTCTTC. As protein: CASSLDLGAEQFF.

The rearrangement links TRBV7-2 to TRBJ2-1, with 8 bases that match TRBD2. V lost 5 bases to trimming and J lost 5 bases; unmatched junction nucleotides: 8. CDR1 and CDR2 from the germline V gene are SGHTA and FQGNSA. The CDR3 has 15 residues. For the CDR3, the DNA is TGTGCCAGCAGCCCCCGGCGGGGGGCAGACAATGAGCAGTTCTTC. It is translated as CASSPRRGADNEQFF.

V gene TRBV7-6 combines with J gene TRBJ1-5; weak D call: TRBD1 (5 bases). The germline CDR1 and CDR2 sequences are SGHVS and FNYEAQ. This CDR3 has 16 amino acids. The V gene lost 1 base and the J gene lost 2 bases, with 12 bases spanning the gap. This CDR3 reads CASSLGVGGGNQPQHF. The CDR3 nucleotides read TGTGCCAGCAGCTTAGGAGTCGGAGGGGGCAATCAGCCCCAGCATTTT. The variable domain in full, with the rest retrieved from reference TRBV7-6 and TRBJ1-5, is GAGVSQSPRYKVTKRGQDVALRCDPISGHVSLYWYRQALGQGPEFLTYFNYEAQQDKSGLPNDRFSAERPEGSISTLTIQRTEQRDSAMYRCASSLGVGGGNQPQHFGDGTRLSIL.

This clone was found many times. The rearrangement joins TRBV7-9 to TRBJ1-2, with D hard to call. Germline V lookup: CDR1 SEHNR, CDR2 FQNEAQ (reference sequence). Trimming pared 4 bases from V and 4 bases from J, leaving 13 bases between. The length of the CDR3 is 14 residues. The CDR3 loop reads CASSSAGEGYGYTF. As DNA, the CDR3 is TGTGCCAGCAGCTCCGCCGGGGAGGGCTATGGCTACACCTTC.

The DNA of the CDR3 is TGCGCCAGCAGCCATCAGGGGATGACTCAGCCCCAGCATTTT. Its translation is CASSHQGMTQPQHF. The V and J genes are TRBV4-1 and TRBJ1-5; D perhaps matches TRBD1 (6 bases). V lost 3 bases to trimming and J lost 6 bases, with 12 bases between them. Germline V CDR1 and CDR2: MGHRA, YSYEKL. This CDR3 spans 14 amino acids.

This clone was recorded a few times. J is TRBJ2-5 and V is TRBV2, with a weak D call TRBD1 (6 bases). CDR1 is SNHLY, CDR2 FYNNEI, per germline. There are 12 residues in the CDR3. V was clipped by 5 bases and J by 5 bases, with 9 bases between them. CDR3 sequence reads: CASSRQGETQYF. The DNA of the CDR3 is TGTGCCAGCAGTCGGCAGGGGGAGACCCAGTACTTC.

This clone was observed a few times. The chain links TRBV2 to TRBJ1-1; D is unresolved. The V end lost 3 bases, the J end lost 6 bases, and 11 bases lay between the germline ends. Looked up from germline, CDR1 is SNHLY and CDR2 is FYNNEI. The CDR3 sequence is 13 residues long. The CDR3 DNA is TGTGCCAGCAGTGAGATCGCAGGATCTGAAGCTTTCTTT. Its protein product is CASSEIAGSEAFF.

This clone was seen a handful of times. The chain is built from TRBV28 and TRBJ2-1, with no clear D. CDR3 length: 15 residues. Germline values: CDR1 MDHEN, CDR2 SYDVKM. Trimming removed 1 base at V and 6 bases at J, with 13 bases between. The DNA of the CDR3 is TGTGCCAGCAGTTTATACGCCCCCTCAGGCAATGAGCAGTTCTTC. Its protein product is CASSLYAPSGNEQFF.

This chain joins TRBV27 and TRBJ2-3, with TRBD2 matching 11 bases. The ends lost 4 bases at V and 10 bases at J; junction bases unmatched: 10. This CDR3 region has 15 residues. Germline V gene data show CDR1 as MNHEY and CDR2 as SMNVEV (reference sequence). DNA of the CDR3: TGTGCCAGCAGTTCCCTTACTAGCGGGGGTATGGCGCAGTATTTT. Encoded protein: CASSSLTSGGMAQYF.

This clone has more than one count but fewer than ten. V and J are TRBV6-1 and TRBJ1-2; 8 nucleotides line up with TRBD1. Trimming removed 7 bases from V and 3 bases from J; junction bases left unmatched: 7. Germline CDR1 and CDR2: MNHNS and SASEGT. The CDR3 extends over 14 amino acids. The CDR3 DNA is TGTGCCAGCATGAGGGGACAGGTCTACTATGGCTACACCTTC. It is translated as CASMRGQVYYGYTF.

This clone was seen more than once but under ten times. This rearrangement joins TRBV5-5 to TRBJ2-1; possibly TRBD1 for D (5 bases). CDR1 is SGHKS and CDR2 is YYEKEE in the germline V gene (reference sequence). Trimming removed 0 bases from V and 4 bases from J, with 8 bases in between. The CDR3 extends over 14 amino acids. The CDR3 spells CASSLGQFYNEQFF. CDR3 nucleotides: TGTGCCAGCAGCTTGGGACAGTTTTACAATGAGCAGTTCTTC. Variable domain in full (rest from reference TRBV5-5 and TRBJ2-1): DAGVTQSPTHLIKTRGQQVTLRCSPISGHKSVSWYQQVLGQGPQFIFQYYEKEERGRGNFPDRFSARQFPNYSSELNVNALLLGDSALYLCASSLGQFYNEQFFGPGTRLTVL.

CDR3 loop: CASSGTGRREKLFF. CDR3 DNA: TGTGCCAGCAGCGGGACAGGGCGAAGGGAAAAACTGTTTTTT. The chain employs TRBV9 and TRBJ1-4; 8 nucleotides agree with TRBD1. J gave up 8 bases and V 3 bases, and 6 bases lay outside the gene matches. Per germline, CDR1 SGDLS and CDR2 YYNGEE. The CDR3 runs to 14 residues.

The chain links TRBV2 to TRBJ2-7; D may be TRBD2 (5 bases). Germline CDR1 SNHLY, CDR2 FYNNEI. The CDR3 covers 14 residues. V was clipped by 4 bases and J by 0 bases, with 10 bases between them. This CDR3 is CASSASGFSYEQYF. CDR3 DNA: TGTGCCAGCAGTGCATCGGGGTTCTCCTACGAGCAGTACTTC. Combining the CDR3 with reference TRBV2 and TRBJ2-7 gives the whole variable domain EPEVTQTPSHQVTQMGQEVILRCVPISNHLYFYWYRQILGQKVEFLVSFYNNEISEKSEIFDDQFSVERPDGSNFTLKIRSTKLEDSAMYFCASSASGFSYEQYFGPGTRLTVT.

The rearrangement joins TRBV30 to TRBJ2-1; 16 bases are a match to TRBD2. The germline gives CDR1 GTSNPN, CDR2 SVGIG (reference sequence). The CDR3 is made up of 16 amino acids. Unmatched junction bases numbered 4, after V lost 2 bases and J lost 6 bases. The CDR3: CAWSTGTSGGANEQFF. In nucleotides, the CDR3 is TGTGCCTGGAGTACCGGGACTAGCGGGGGGGCCAATGAGCAGTTCTTC.

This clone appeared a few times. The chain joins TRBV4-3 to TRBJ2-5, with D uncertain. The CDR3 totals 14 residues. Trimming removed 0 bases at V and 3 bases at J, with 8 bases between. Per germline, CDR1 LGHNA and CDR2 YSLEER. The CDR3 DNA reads TGCGCCAGCAGCCAAGAATGGGCAGAAGAGACCCAGTACTTC. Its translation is CASSQEWAEETQYF.

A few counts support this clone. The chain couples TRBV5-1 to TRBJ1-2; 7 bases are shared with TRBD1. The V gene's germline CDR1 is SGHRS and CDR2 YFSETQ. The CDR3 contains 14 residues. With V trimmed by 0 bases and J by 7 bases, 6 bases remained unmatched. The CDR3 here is CASSLDEGASGYTF. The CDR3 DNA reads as TGCGCCAGCAGCTTGGACGAGGGGGCGAGTGGCTACACCTTC.

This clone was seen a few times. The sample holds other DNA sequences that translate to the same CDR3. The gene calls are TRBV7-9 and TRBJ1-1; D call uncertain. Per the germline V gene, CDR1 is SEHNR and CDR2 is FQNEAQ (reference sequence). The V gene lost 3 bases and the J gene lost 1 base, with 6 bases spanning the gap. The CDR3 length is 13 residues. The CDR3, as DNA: TGTGCCAGCAGCTTTTCGGGGAACACTGAAGCTTTCTTT. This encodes CASSFSGNTEAFF.